These 26 T cell receptor beta chains were sequenced from one sample in a study of CD8+ T cells in alopecia areata. cDNA prepared by RNA extraction and subsequent reverse transcription served as the template for sequencing. Only in-frame clones appear in the TCRdb table, and some are missing; sequencing was by immunoSEQ multiplex PCR. The repertoire has a few hundred thousand clones, roughly two thirds of them found once; the top ten carry around 1.2%. The material sequenced was CD4+ T cells sorted from blood, taken at week 0. These receptors were obtained from a human donor with alopecia areata.

The chain couples TRBV9 to TRBJ2-7; 9 positions agree with TRBD1. The CDR3 covers 15 residues. Germline V gene sequence: CDR1 SGDLS, CDR2 YYNGEE. The V segment lost 0 bases and the J segment 4 bases; nucleotides outside the gene matches: 5. CDR3: CASSVGSGTGYEQYF. CDR3 coding DNA: TGTGCCAGCAGCGTAGGTTCCGGGACAGGGTACGAGCAGTACTTC.

The sample holds a few counts of this clone. This chain links TRBV29-1 with TRBJ1-4; D gene unclear. V shed 4 bases and J shed 6 bases, with 9 bases lying between them. Germline V CDR1 and CDR2: SQVTM, ANQGSEA. The CDR3 runs to 12 residues. The CDR3 DNA is TGCAGCGTTGGGACCGGGCATGAAAAACTGTTTTTT. Its protein is CSVGTGHEKLFF.

The V gene is TRBV6-5, the J gene TRBJ2-3, with 11 bases aligning to TRBD2. CDR3 size: 15 residues. Trimming cost V 6 bases and J 4 bases; bases outside gene matches: 6. Germline V lookup: CDR1 MNHEY, CDR2 SVGAGI. The CDR3 reads CASRSPSGGSDTQYF. DNA of the CDR3: TGTGCCAGCAGATCTCCTAGCGGGGGGTCAGATACGCAGTATTTT.

This clone was detected only a few times. In DNA form, the CDR3 reads TGCAGCTTGAGCTGGGGACAGGGGGGCACTGAAGCTTTCTTT. It is translated as CSLSWGQGGTEAFF. V is TRBV29-1 and J is TRBJ1-1; 11 positions agree with TRBD1. Per the germline V gene, CDR1 is SQVTM and CDR2 is ANQGSEA. V lost 8 bases and J lost 4; bases outside the gene matches: 9. CDR3 length: 14 residues. The whole variable domain, filled in from reference TRBV29-1 and TRBJ1-1, reads SAVISQKPSRDICQRGTSLTIQCQVDSQVTMMFWYRQQPGQSLTLIATANQGSEATYESGFVIDKFPISRPNLTFSTLTVSNMSPEDSSIYLCSLSWGQGGTEAFFGQGTRLTVV.

V is TRBV2 and J is TRBJ1-2; D is unresolved. Per germline, CDR1 SNHLY and CDR2 FYNNEI. V dropped 7 bases and J dropped 4 bases, with 10 bases sitting between them. The length of the CDR3 is 12 residues. CDR3 nucleotides: TGTGCCAGCACTGGGGTAGTCTATGGCTACACCTTC. Encoded protein: CASTGVVYGYTF.

V is TRBV4-1 and J is TRBJ2-7; D gene unclear. Per the germline V gene, CDR1 is MGHRA and CDR2 is YSYEKL. Between the trimmed V and J ends, which lost 2 bases and 0 bases, there was a span of 14 bases. There are 16 residues in the CDR3. CDR3 DNA sequence: TGCGCCAGCAGCCAAACCTCGTCAGCAAGCTCCTACGAGCAGTACTTC. It encodes CASSQTSSASSYEQYF.

The gene calls are TRBV20-1 and TRBJ2-3; D gene unclear. Germline loops: CDR1 DFQATT, CDR2 SNEGSKA (reference sequence). Trimming stripped 3 bases from V and 2 bases from J, with 3 bases between. The CDR3 is made up of 11 amino acids. CDR3 coding DNA: TGCAGTGCTAGCCACACAGATACGCAGTATTTT. The encoded protein is CSASHTDTQYF.

V is TRBV9 and J is TRBJ2-3; TRBD2 matches at 10 bases. CDR1 is SGDLS, CDR2 YYNGEE, per germline. CDR3 length equals 17 residues. V lost 0 bases and J lost 2; bases outside the gene matches: 6. This CDR3 reads CASSVGSSGGLTDTQYF. The CDR3 nucleotides are TGTGCCAGCAGCGTAGGGTCTAGCGGGGGCCTCACAGATACGCAGTATTTT.

The chain combines TRBV15 with TRBJ2-1; 7 bases fit TRBD2. Trimming took 0 bases from V and 2 from J; bases not matched to a gene: 4. This CDR3 is 16 amino acids long. CDR1 and CDR2 from the germline V gene are LNHNV and YYDKDF (reference sequence). Here the CDR3 DNA reads TGTGCCACCAGCAGAGATAAGGGAGGGGCCTACAATGAGCAGTTCTTC. Residues: CATSRDKGGAYNEQFF.

This clone has a handful of counts. This chain joins TRBV5-4 and TRBJ2-5, with a possible D match to TRBD1 (5 bases). Trimming cost V 0 bases and J 3 bases, with 12 bases left between them. The CDR3 contains 15 residues. Germline V gives CDR1 SGHNT, CDR2 YYREEE (reference sequence). CDR3 protein: CASSLGGKKEETQYF. The CDR3, as DNA: TGTGCCAGCAGCTTGGGGGGCAAAAAAGAAGAGACCCAGTACTTC.

The chain links TRBV6-6 to TRBJ2-5; D possibly corresponds to TRBD1 (5 bases). Germline V lookup: CDR1 MNHNY, CDR2 SVGAGI (reference sequence). The CDR3 covers 12 residues. The CDR3 nucleotides read TGTTCAACTACAGGTCGGCAAGAGACCCAGTACTTC. Protein product: CSTTGRQETQYF.

This clone was observed a few times. This chain connects TRBV9 to TRBJ1-1, with D possibly matching TRBD1 (6 bases). The CDR3 has 16 residues. V shed 0 bases and J shed 0 bases, with 12 bases lying between them. Germline CDR1 SGDLS, CDR2 YYNGEE. In DNA form, the CDR3 reads TGTGCCAGCAGCGTAGCTCACGACAGGATGAACACTGAAGCTTTCTTT. Translation gives CASSVAHDRMNTEAFF.

CDR3 coding DNA: TGTGCCTGGACCTCCGGACAATTGGTAGGGGCGGGGATTCAGTACTTC. Its protein is CAWTSGQLVGAGIQYF. The genes are TRBV30 and TRBJ2-4; tentatively, D is TRBD2 (6 bases). CDR1 is GTSNPN, CDR2 SVGIG, per germline (reference sequence). With 4 bases removed from V and 10 bases from J, the gap between germline ends came to 26 bases. The CDR3 loop spans 16 amino acids.

The J gene is TRBJ2-7, the V gene TRBV6-6; D possibly corresponds to TRBD1 (6 bases). This CDR3 contains 16 residues. CDR1 and CDR2 (germline): MNHNY, SVGAGI (reference sequence). The V end lost 5 bases, the J end lost 3 bases, and 20 bases lay between the germline ends. The CDR3, as DNA: TGTGCCAGCAGTCCGACCAAAGACAGGCAGCTCTACGAGCAGTACTTC. It specifies CASSPTKDRQLYEQYF.

The chain is built from TRBV5-6 and TRBJ1-1, with TRBD1 matching 7 bases. CDR1 and CDR2 from the germline V gene are SGHDT and YYEEEE. V dropped 4 bases and J dropped 4; count of bases not matched to a gene: 13. This CDR3 is 16 amino acids long. CDR3 region: CASSARRGKGATEAFF. The CDR3 nucleotides are TGTGCCAGCAGCGCCAGGAGAGGGAAGGGGGCCACTGAAGCTTTCTTT.

The chain carries TRBV6-5 and TRBJ1-5; weak D call: TRBD1 (5 bases). CDR3 length: 14 amino acids. V shed 5 bases and J shed 7 bases, with 15 bases lying between them. Germline lookup yields CDR1 MNHEY and CDR2 SVGAGI. The CDR3 DNA reads as TGTGCCAGCAGTGATCTTTCAGGGAAGCAGCCCCAGCATTTT. Protein sequence: CASSDLSGKQPQHF.

The chain carries TRBV27 and TRBJ1-4; D is perhaps TRBD1 (6 bases). This CDR3 comprises 14 residues. Germline values: CDR1 MNHEY, CDR2 SMNVEV (reference sequence). V was shortened by 10 bases and J by 3 bases, with 15 bases between the two germline ends. CDR3 loop: CATKTGPANEKLFF. The CDR3 DNA is TGTGCCACCAAAACAGGGCCTGCTAATGAAAAACTGTTTTTT.

V is TRBV6-6 and J is TRBJ2-5; D is possibly TRBD1 (5 bases). Germline V gene sequence: CDR1 MNHNY, CDR2 SVGAGI (reference sequence). The CDR3 runs to 15 residues. V was cut by 6 bases and J by 1 base, with 15 bases left in between. CDR3 DNA: TGTGCCAGCAGGGGGCTAGGAATTCTCCAAGAGACCCAGTACTTC. Its translation: CASRGLGILQETQYF.

The rearrangement joins TRBV30 to TRBJ1-3; D is possibly TRBD1 (5 bases). Trimming pared 0 bases from V and 2 bases from J, leaving 14 bases between. This CDR3 has 16 residues. In germline, CDR1 is GTSNPN, CDR2 SVGIG (reference sequence). The CDR3 here is CAWSVRLRGAGNTIYF. CDR3 DNA sequence: TGTGCCTGGAGTGTACGCCTACGGGGGGCTGGAAACACCATATATTTT.

This clone appeared a single time. The chain joins TRBV30 to TRBJ2-3; TRBD2 matches at 8 bases. CDR3 length equals 14 residues. V shed 8 bases and J 1 base; nucleotides not matched to a gene: 8. The germline gives CDR1 GTSNPN, CDR2 SVGIG (reference sequence). CDR3 sequence reads: CAVKGSGGTDTQYF. The CDR3 coding sequence is TGTGCCGTCAAAGGTAGCGGGGGCACAGATACGCAGTATTTT.

The rearrangement joins TRBV7-9 to TRBJ2-3, with D uncertain. The germline gives CDR1 SEHNR, CDR2 FQNEAQ (reference sequence). Trimming took off 4 bases at V and 3 bases at J, with 8 bases between the two ends. The CDR3 covers 13 residues. DNA of the CDR3: TGTGCCAGCAGCTCCTCTCGAACAGATACGCAGTATTTT. Amino acids: CASSSSRTDTQYF.

The chain links TRBV6-5 to TRBJ2-6, with 7 bases aligning to TRBD1. This CDR3 comprises 15 residues. Looked up from germline, CDR1 is MNHEY and CDR2 is SVGAGI. V was clipped by 7 bases and J by 2 bases; unmatched bases: 5. CDR3 sequence reads: CASTPTGAGANVLTF. In DNA, the CDR3 is TGTGCCAGCACTCCTACAGGGGCTGGGGCCAACGTCCTGACTTTC.

The sample holds a few counts of this clone. The chain joins TRBV7-9 to TRBJ1-5; D is unclear. Trimming shortened V by 2 bases and J by 6 bases, and 5 bases separated the two germline ends. CDR1 and CDR2 (germline): SEHNR, FQNEAQ (reference sequence). The CDR3 is 12 residues long. CDR3 nucleotide sequence: TGTGCCAGCAGCTTAAACGGTCAGCCCCAGCATTTT. This codes for CASSLNGQPQHF. The full variable domain, rest sourced from reference TRBV7-9 and TRBJ1-5, is DTGVSQNPRHKITKRGQNVTFRCDPISEHNRLYWYRQTLGQGPEFLTYFQNEAQLEKSRLLSDRFSAERPKGSFSTLEIQRTEQGDSAMYLCASSLNGQPQHFGDGTRLSIL.

This clone has more than one count but fewer than ten. The chain carries TRBV30 and TRBJ1-2, with unresolved D. Germline CDR1 and CDR2: GTSNPN and SVGIG (reference sequence). Trimming pared 4 bases from V and 0 bases from J, leaving 9 bases between. The CDR3 has 13 amino acids. CDR3 residues: CAWTMSPNYGYTF. CDR3 bases: TGTGCCTGGACAATGAGTCCTAACTATGGCTACACCTTC.

V is TRBV6-4 and J is TRBJ1-5; 9 bases line up with TRBD1. Germline-derived CDR1 and CDR2 are MRHNA and SNTAGT. Losses at the gene ends were 6 bases for V and 7 bases for J; bases not matched to a gene: 7. This CDR3 spans 14 amino acids. The CDR3 here is CASRGTGSGQPQHF. The CDR3 DNA sequence: TGTGCCAGCAGGGGGACAGGGTCGGGCCAGCCCCAGCATTTT.

There are a few counts of this clone. Other DNA sequences in the same sample also yield this CDR3. V usage is TRBV4-3 and J usage is TRBJ1-3, with unresolved D. V was cut by 0 bases and J by 4 bases, with 4 bases left in between. CDR1 and CDR2 (germline): LGHNA, YSLEER. CDR3 length: 13 residues. CDR3 in amino acids: CASSQDRGNTIYF. CDR3 sequence (DNA): TGCGCCAGCAGCCAAGATAGAGGAAACACCATATATTTT.